The 2 T cell receptor beta chains below come from one sample, sequenced in a study of OX40 agonist ivuxolimab in advanced cancers. Here immunoSEQ multiplex PCR was the method, and the copy in TCRdb shows in-frame clones only, minus some. The sample yields tens of thousands of clones, more than 80% seen once. The source material was CD4+ or CD8+ T cells sorted from blood, sampled in a trial of the OX40 agonist ivuxolimab. Receptors were obtained from an adult with an advanced solid tumor such as melanoma, head and neck, liver or kidney cancer.

V and J are TRBV2 and TRBJ2-6; 10 bases are a match to TRBD2. Germline trimming cut 6 bases from V and 1 base from J; bases unmatched to any gene: 3. The CDR3 is 16 amino acids. Looked up from germline, CDR1 is SNHLY and CDR2 is FYNNEI. The CDR3 sequence: CASSPSGGSGANVLTF. The CDR3 bases are TGTGCCAGCAGCCCTAGCGGGGGATCTGGGGCCAACGTCCTGACTTTC.

The chain recombines TRBV4-2 with TRBJ2-1, with D perhaps TRBD1 (5 bases). Germline loops: CDR1 LGHNA, CDR2 YNFKEQ. This CDR3 has 15 residues. The ends were cut back, 1 base at V and 2 bases at J, with 9 bases in the middle. The CDR3 loop reads CASSQVRGTYNEQFF. The CDR3 nucleotides are TGTGCCAGCAGCCAAGTAAGGGGAACCTACAATGAGCAGTTCTTC.